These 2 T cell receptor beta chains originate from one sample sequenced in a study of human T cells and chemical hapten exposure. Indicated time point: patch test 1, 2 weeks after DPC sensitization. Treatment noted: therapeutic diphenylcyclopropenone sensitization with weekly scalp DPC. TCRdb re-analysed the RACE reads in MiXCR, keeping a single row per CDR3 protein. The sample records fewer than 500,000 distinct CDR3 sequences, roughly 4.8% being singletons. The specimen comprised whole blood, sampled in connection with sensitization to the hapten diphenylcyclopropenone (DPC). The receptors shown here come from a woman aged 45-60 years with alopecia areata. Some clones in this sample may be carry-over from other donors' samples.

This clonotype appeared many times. The CDR3 DNA sequence: TGTGCCAGCAGCCACATCCAGGGGCTTGGAAGCAATCAGCCCCAGCATTTT. It yields the protein CASSHIQGLGSNQPQHF. The chain uses TRBV7-9 and TRBJ1-5, with a possible D match to TRBD1 (6 bases). The germline V gene has CDR1 SEHNR and CDR2 FQNEAQ (reference sequence). The CDR3 contains 17 residues. V lost 5 bases to trimming and J lost 1 base, with 18 bases between them.

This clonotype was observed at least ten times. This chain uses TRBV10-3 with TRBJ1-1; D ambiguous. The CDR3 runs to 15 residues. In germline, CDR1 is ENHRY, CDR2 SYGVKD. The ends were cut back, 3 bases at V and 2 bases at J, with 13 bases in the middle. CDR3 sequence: CAISDKVSSNTEAFF. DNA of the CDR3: TGTGCCATCAGTGATAAGGTATCGTCCAACACTGAAGCTTTCTTT.